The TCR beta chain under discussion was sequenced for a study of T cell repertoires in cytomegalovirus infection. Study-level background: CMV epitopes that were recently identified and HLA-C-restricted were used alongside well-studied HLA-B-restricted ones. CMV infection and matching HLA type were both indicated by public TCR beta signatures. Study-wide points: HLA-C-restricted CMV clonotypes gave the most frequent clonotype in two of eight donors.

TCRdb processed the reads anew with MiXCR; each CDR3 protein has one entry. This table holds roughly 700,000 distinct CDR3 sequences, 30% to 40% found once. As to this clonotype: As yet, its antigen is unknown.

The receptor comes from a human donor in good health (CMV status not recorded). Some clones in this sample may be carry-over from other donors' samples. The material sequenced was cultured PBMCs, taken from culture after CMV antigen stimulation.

The CDR3 coding sequence is TGCGCCAGCAGCCAAGATCTTTTAGCTGGGAATGAGCAGTTCTTC. It encodes CASSQDLLAGNEQFF. The chain couples TRBV4-1 to TRBJ2-1; D ambiguous. With 0 bases removed from V and 7 bases from J, the gap between germline ends came to 13 bases. CDR3 length: 15 amino acids. Germline-derived CDR1 and CDR2 are MGHRA and YSYEKL.